These 8 T cell receptor beta chains were sequenced from one sample in a study of cytomegalovirus exposure and HLA in healthy donors. Sequencing was performed with immunoSEQ multiplex PCR; in TCRdb, only in-frame clones are kept and a portion is missing. The repertoire consists of tens of thousands of clones, with around 94% occurring once and the leading ten covering around 3.5%. Specimen: PBMCs. Every receptor here comes from a young woman in good health and CMV-seropositive.

The chain is built from TRBV6-6 and TRBJ2-7; TRBD1 matches 7 bases. V lost 5 bases and J lost 4; bases outside the gene matches: 5. This CDR3 spans 13 amino acids. Per the germline V gene, CDR1 is MNHNY and CDR2 is SVGAGI (reference sequence). The CDR3 loop reads CASSREQGYEQYF. CDR3 DNA sequence: TGTGCCAGCAGTAGGGAACAGGGGTACGAGCAGTACTTC.

CDR3 residues: CASSEWRTGTGGFDEQFF. Here the CDR3 DNA reads TGCGCCAGCAGCGAATGGAGGACAGGGACAGGGGGGTTCGATGAGCAGTTCTTC. This chain uses TRBV4-3 with TRBJ2-1; 11 bases line up with TRBD1. The J segment lost 8 bases and the V segment lost 5 bases, leaving 17 bases of the junction unmatched. CDR1 is LGHNA, CDR2 YSLEER, per germline. The CDR3 has 18 amino acids.

A single count supports this clone. The J gene is TRBJ1-3, the V gene TRBV11-2, with D perhaps matching TRBD1 (6 bases). The CDR3 is 14 residues long. The ends were cut back, 5 bases at V and 0 bases at J, with 8 bases in the middle. Germline V gene lookup returns CDR1 SGHAT and CDR2 FQNNGV. The CDR3, as DNA: TGTGCCAGCAGCACAGGGTACTCTGGAAACACCATATATTTT. Translated: CASSTGYSGNTIYF.

In this sample, this clone turned up a few times. The chain is built from TRBV5-6 and TRBJ1-2, with D possibly being TRBD1 (5 bases). Germline V gives CDR1 SGHDT, CDR2 YYEEEE. This CDR3 comprises 15 residues. Trimming removed 0 bases at V and 7 bases at J, with 16 bases between. CDR3: CASSLAGGVNVGYTF. The CDR3 nucleotides read TGTGCCAGCAGCTTGGCGGGAGGGGTGAATGTTGGCTACACCTTC.

The V gene is TRBV10-1, the J gene TRBJ2-7; D might be TRBD2 (5 bases). CDR3 length equals 15 residues. Looked up from germline, CDR1 is WNHNN and CDR2 is SYGVQD (reference sequence). Between the trimmed V and J ends, which lost 3 bases and 2 bases, there was a span of 14 bases. CDR3 nucleotide sequence: TGCGCCAGCAGTGACAGCGGCCTTTTCCCCTACGAGCAGTACTTC. It encodes CASSDSGLFPYEQYF.

The chain employs TRBV5-5 and TRBJ1-1; D call uncertain. Germline V gene data show CDR1 as SGHKS and CDR2 as YYEKEE (reference sequence). There are 16 residues in the CDR3. Deletions cut 1 base from V and 0 bases from J, with 13 bases between. In DNA, the CDR3 is TGTGCCAGCAGCTTGTTTTTTGAGTTAATGAACACTGAAGCTTTCTTT. Residues: CASSLFFELMNTEAFF. The full variable domain, rest sourced from reference TRBV5-5 and TRBJ1-1, is DAGVTQSPTHLIKTRGQQVTLRCSPISGHKSVSWYQQVLGQGPQFIFQYYEKEERGRGNFPDRFSARQFPNYSSELNVNALLLGDSALYLCASSLFFELMNTEAFFGQGTRLTVV.

The chain employs TRBV4-1 and TRBJ1-2; D is unclear. CDR3 length: 15 residues. The germline V and J ends were trimmed by 1 base and 2 bases, with 11 bases remaining between them. From germline, CDR1 is MGHRA and CDR2 YSYEKL. CDR3: CASSQGSGKNYGYTF. The DNA for the CDR3 is TGCGCCAGCAGCCAAGGGTCGGGGAAGAACTATGGCTACACCTTC.

The chain couples TRBV18 to TRBJ1-1; D might be TRBD1 (6 bases). The CDR3 has 13 amino acids. V was shortened by 4 bases and J by 2 bases, with 8 bases between the two germline ends. Looked up from germline, CDR1 is KGHSH and CDR2 is LQKENI. The CDR3 here is CASSLDSNTEAFF. CDR3 in DNA: TGTGCCAGCTCACTGGACAGCAACACTGAAGCTTTCTTT.